A single sample gave rise to the 9 T cell receptor beta chains below, sequenced in a study of blood T cell repertoires in COVID-19. Sequencing was performed with immunoSEQ multiplex PCR; in TCRdb, only in-frame clones are kept and a portion is missing. This table has 100,000 or so clones, 85% appearing once. The sample taken for sequencing was peripheral blood. All receptors derive from a woman in her 70s with active or convalescent COVID-19.

The V call is TRBV4-3, the J call TRBJ2-1; possible D gene TRBD2, 5 bases. This CDR3 has 15 residues. The V gene lost 4 bases and the J gene lost 0 bases, with 10 bases spanning the gap. CDR1 is LGHNA and CDR2 is YSLEER in the germline V gene. This CDR3 is CASSRGLDSYNEQFF. In DNA form, the CDR3 reads TGCGCCAGCAGCCGAGGACTCGACTCCTACAATGAGCAGTTCTTC.

The V and J genes are TRBV14 and TRBJ2-1; the match to TRBD2 covers 12 bases. V was clipped by 5 bases and J by 6 bases; unmatched bases: 5. CDR1 is SGHDN, CDR2 FVKESK, per germline. The CDR3 is made up of 15 amino acids. Written as DNA, the CDR3 is TGTGCCAGCAGCTCCCTAGCGGGGGGGCTCAATGAGCAGTTCTTC. Protein product: CASSSLAGGLNEQFF.

J is TRBJ2-3 and V is TRBV5-4; the match to TRBD2 covers 11 bases. Per germline, CDR1 SGHNT and CDR2 YYREEE (reference sequence). V lost 1 base to trimming and J lost 4 bases; unmatched junction nucleotides: 5. This CDR3 has 16 residues. Here the CDR3 reads CASSLRLAGRSDTQYF. In DNA form, the CDR3 reads TGTGCCAGCAGCTTGCGACTAGCGGGGAGATCAGATACGCAGTATTTT.

This chain links TRBV18 with TRBJ2-3; D possibly corresponds to TRBD2 (5 bases). This CDR3 is 13 amino acids long. Looked up from germline, CDR1 is KGHSH and CDR2 is LQKENI. Trimming took 3 bases from V and 5 from J, leaving 9 bases between them. The CDR3 DNA follows: TGTGCCAGCTCACCCGACGGAGGAGATACGCAGTATTTT. Translating it yields CASSPDGGDTQYF.

The rearrangement joins TRBV30 to TRBJ2-7, with 7 bases aligning to TRBD1. This CDR3 is 13 amino acids long. CDR1 is GTSNPN and CDR2 is SVGIG in the germline V gene (reference sequence). Losses at the gene ends were 2 bases for V and 4 bases for J; bases not matched to a gene: 5. CDR3 loop: CAWSIGQEYEQYF. The CDR3 DNA reads TGTGCCTGGAGTATTGGACAGGAATACGAGCAGTACTTC.

This sequence joins TRBV11-3 and TRBJ2-7; TRBD2 is a possible D gene (6 bases). The germline V and J ends were trimmed by 1 base and 3 bases, with 13 bases remaining between them. This CDR3 is built from 15 residues. CDR1 SGHNT and CDR2 YENEEA come from the germline V gene. The CDR3 is CASSLVASVRYEQYF. CDR3 DNA: TGTGCCAGCAGCTTAGTTGCTAGCGTCCGCTACGAGCAGTACTTC.

The gene calls are TRBV11-2 and TRBJ2-3, with 13 bases identical to TRBD2. Unmatched junction bases numbered 10, after V lost 4 bases and J lost 0 bases. The CDR3 sequence is 19 residues long. Germline V gene sequence: CDR1 SGHAT, CDR2 FQNNGV. This CDR3 is CASSSFKLAGGFSTDTQYF. The CDR3 region has the DNA TGTGCCAGCAGCTCCTTCAAACTAGCGGGAGGGTTTAGCACAGATACGCAGTATTTT.

For the CDR3, the DNA is TGCAGCGTACAGGGGGACTATGGCTACACCTTC. Amino acids: CSVQGDYGYTF. The chain uses TRBV29-1 and TRBJ1-2; 8 positions match TRBD1. V was pared by 6 bases and J by 3 bases, with 0 bases of the junction left unmatched. CDR3 length: 11 residues. CDR1 is SQVTM, CDR2 ANQGSEA, per germline.

This chain joins TRBV9 and TRBJ2-3; the match to TRBD2 covers 7 bases. V gave up 4 bases and J gave up 2 bases; unmatched junction bases: 13. Per germline, CDR1 SGDLS and CDR2 YYNGEE. The CDR3 length is 17 residues. CDR3 coding DNA: TGTGCCAGCAGCTCTCGCCCGGGACTACAAAACACAGATACGCAGTATTTT. Amino acids: CASSSRPGLQNTDTQYF.